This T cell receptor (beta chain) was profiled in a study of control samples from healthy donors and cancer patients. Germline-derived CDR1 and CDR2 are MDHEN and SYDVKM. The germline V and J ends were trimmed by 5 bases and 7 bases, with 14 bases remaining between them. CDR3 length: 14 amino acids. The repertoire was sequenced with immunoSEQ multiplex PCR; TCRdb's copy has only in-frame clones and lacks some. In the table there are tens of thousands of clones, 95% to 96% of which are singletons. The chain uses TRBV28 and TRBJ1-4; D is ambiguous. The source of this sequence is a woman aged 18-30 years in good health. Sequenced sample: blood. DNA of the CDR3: TGTGCCAGCAGTAAAATTAGGGTAGCTGAAAAACTGTTTTTT. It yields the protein CASSKIRVAEKLFF. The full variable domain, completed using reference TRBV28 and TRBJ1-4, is DVKVTQSSRYLVKRTGEKVFLECVQDMDHENMFWYRQDPGLGLRLIYFSYDVKMKEKGDIPEGYSVSREKKERFSLILESASTNQTSMYLCASSKIRVAEKLFFGSGTQLSVL.